This is a list of T cell receptor beta chains from one sample in a study of blood T cells in healthy people across ages. MiXCR, applied by TCRdb to the 5' RACE reads, yields one record per CDR3 protein. This table has roughly 1.7 million distinct CDR3 sequences, about 32% appearing once. The source material was blood. These receptors all come from a young woman in good health. The CDR3 runs from the conserved cysteine through the conserved F or W. A D gene is named only where the DNA matches it firmly. Clone sizes are given selectively: once, few, many, or a class where the clone is expanded.

v_gene: TRBV27; j_gene: TRBJ1-1; abundance: few; d_gene: -; CDR3nt: TGTGCCAGCAGTTCCCCAGTTGGGGATAGAGCTTTCTTT; CDR3aa: CASSSPVGDRAFF
v_gene: TRBV12-3/TRBV12-4; j_gene: TRBJ2-1; abundance: -; d_gene: TRBD1; CDR3nt: TGTGCCAGCAGTATGGGACAGGGGGAACCTCCCTACAATGAGCAGTTCTTC; CDR3aa: CASSMGQGEPPYNEQFF
v_gene: TRBV2; j_gene: TRBJ2-7; abundance: -; d_gene: -; CDR3nt: TGTGCCAGCAGTTCGACAGGGAGGACCGATTCTTACGAGCAGTACTTC; CDR3aa: CASSSTGRTDSYEQYF
v_gene: TRBV6-5; j_gene: TRBJ2-3; abundance: -; d_gene: TRBD2; CDR3nt: TGTGCCAGCAGTTACTTTTTCCCGGGACTAGCCGCCATTAGCACAGATACGCAGTATTTT; CDR3aa: CASSYFFPGLAAISTDTQYF
v_gene: TRBV12-3/TRBV12-4; j_gene: TRBJ2-1; abundance: few; d_gene: -; CDR3nt: TGTGCCAGCAGGGCCACAGAAAATGAGCAGTTCTTC; CDR3aa: CASRATENEQFF
v_gene: TRBV7-8; j_gene: TRBJ2-7; abundance: -; d_gene: -; CDR3nt: TGTGCCAGCAACGCGGGACAGCACTACGAGCAGTACTTC; CDR3aa: CASNAGQHYEQYF
v_gene: TRBV13; j_gene: TRBJ2-1; abundance: few; d_gene: -; CDR3nt: TGTGCCAGCAGCCCCGCCCGTAGGGGTGAGCAGTTCTTC; CDR3aa: CASSPARRGEQFF
v_gene: TRBV7-6; j_gene: TRBJ2-7; abundance: -; d_gene: -; CDR3nt: TGTGCCAGCAGCGCGCGCACAAATTACGAGCAGTACTTC; CDR3aa: CASSARTNYEQYF
v_gene: TRBV29-1; j_gene: TRBJ2-5; abundance: few; d_gene: TRBD1; CDR3nt: TGCAGCGCCGGGGACAGTGGGTGGGAGACCCAGTACTTC; CDR3aa: CSAGDSGWETQYF
v_gene: TRBV11-2; j_gene: TRBJ2-1; abundance: few; d_gene: TRBD2; CDR3nt: TGTGCCAGCAGCTTAGGAGCGGGACGGTTTTACAATGAGCAGTTCTTC; CDR3aa: CASSLGAGRFYNEQFF
v_gene: TRBV29-1; j_gene: TRBJ1-2; abundance: few; d_gene: -; CDR3nt: TGCAGCGCCCGGACATCGGGCGTCAGCTATGGCTACACCTTC; CDR3aa: CSARTSGVSYGYTF
v_gene: TRBV20-1; j_gene: TRBJ1-2; abundance: -; d_gene: -; CDR3nt: TGCAGTGCTCCGCACCTTGCGTCGAGAGGAGGCTACACCTTC; CDR3aa: CSAPHLASRGGYTF
v_gene: TRBV7-9; j_gene: TRBJ1-2; abundance: -; d_gene: -; CDR3nt: TGTGCCAGCAGCAAGGGGCTCTATGGCTACACCTTC; CDR3aa: CASSKGLYGYTF
v_gene: TRBV20-1; j_gene: TRBJ2-7; abundance: -; d_gene: -; CDR3nt: TGCAGTGCTAGAGATACGAGTACAGAGAGCAGCTCCTACGAGCAGTACTTC; CDR3aa: CSARDTSTESSSYEQYF
v_gene: TRBV5-4; j_gene: TRBJ2-3; abundance: few; d_gene: TRBD1; CDR3nt: TGTGCCAGCAGGACGGGACAGGCCATCACAGATACGCAGTATTTT; CDR3aa: CASRTGQAITDTQYF
v_gene: TRBV20-1; j_gene: TRBJ2-5; abundance: few; d_gene: TRBD2; CDR3nt: TGCAGTGTCCCTTCTAGCGGGGGTCAAGAGACCCAGTACTTC; CDR3aa: CSVPSSGGQETQYF
v_gene: TRBV12-3/TRBV12-4; j_gene: TRBJ2-3; abundance: few; d_gene: -; CDR3nt: TGTGCCAGCAGTTTCCAACACTTGCAGTATTTT; CDR3aa: CASSFQHLQYF
v_gene: TRBV20-1; j_gene: TRBJ1-2; abundance: few; d_gene: -; CDR3nt: TGCAGTGCTCTTCCCCCCACGAGTCTTTTCGACTATGGCTACACCTTC; CDR3aa: CSALPPTSLFDYGYTF
v_gene: TRBV7-7; j_gene: TRBJ2-5; abundance: few; d_gene: TRBD1; CDR3nt: TGTGCCAGCAGTTTCTCCCTGGCAGGGGGAGAGGAAGAAGAGACCCAGTACTTC; CDR3aa: CASSFSLAGGEEEETQYF
v_gene: TRBV27; j_gene: TRBJ2-7; abundance: -; d_gene: -; CDR3nt: TGTGCCAGCAGTGCCTCCGTCGGGGACTGCGAGCAGTACTTC; CDR3aa: CASSASVGDCEQYF
v_gene: TRBV6-6; j_gene: TRBJ1-2; abundance: -; d_gene: TRBD1; CDR3nt: TGTGCCAGCACGTTAGGGACAGACTATGGCTACACCTTC; CDR3aa: CASTLGTDYGYTF
v_gene: TRBV20-1; j_gene: TRBJ2-5; abundance: few; d_gene: -; CDR3nt: TGCAGTGCGGGCGGCCACACTGAGACCCAGTACTTC; CDR3aa: CSAGGHTETQYF
v_gene: TRBV20-1; j_gene: TRBJ2-2; abundance: -; d_gene: -; CDR3nt: TGCAGTGTCAGATTCCCGAACACCGGGGAGCTGTTTTTT; CDR3aa: CSVRFPNTGELFF
v_gene: TRBV27; j_gene: TRBJ2-4; abundance: once; d_gene: -; CDR3nt: TGTGCCAGCAGTTCTGCCGGGACAGCCAAAAACATTCAGTACTTC; CDR3aa: CASSSAGTAKNIQYF
v_gene: TRBV28; j_gene: TRBJ1-5; abundance: -; d_gene: -; CDR3nt: TGTGCCAGCAGCTCCGTCGCCCTTTTTAGCAATCAGCCCCAGCATTTT; CDR3aa: CASSSVALFSNQPQHF
v_gene: TRBV20-1; j_gene: TRBJ2-1; abundance: -; d_gene: TRBD2; CDR3nt: TGCAGTGCTGCTCTTATAGCGGGAGGGACAGGCTACAATGAGCAGTTCTTC; CDR3aa: CSAALIAGGTGYNEQFF
v_gene: TRBV10-3; j_gene: TRBJ2-1; abundance: few; d_gene: -; CDR3nt: TGTGCCATCAGTGAGTCGAGGGCGGGCTTTCTGAGCTCCTACAATGAGCAGTTCTTC; CDR3aa: CAISESRAGFLSSYNEQFF
v_gene: TRBV12-3/TRBV12-4; j_gene: TRBJ2-7; abundance: -; d_gene: -; CDR3nt: TGTGCCAGCAGCCGGGACACCTCTTTAGGGCAGTACTTC; CDR3aa: CASSRDTSLGQYF
v_gene: TRBV11-2; j_gene: TRBJ2-5; abundance: few; d_gene: TRBD2; CDR3nt: TGTGCCAGCAGCTCTCCTCTGCGGGGGTACGAGACCCAGTACTTC; CDR3aa: CASSSPLRGYETQYF
v_gene: TRBV25-1; j_gene: TRBJ2-1; abundance: few; d_gene: TRBD1; CDR3nt: TGTGCCAGCAGTGAATACAACAGGGGGCGCGGATCCGGTGAGCAGTTCTTC; CDR3aa: CASSEYNRGRGSGEQFF
v_gene: TRBV7-6; j_gene: TRBJ2-3; abundance: -; d_gene: TRBD2; CDR3nt: TGTGCCAGCAGCTTAATTTCGACCAGTAGCGGGGGGCCGAGTAGCACAGATACGCAGTATTTT; CDR3aa: CASSLISTSSGGPSSTDTQYF
v_gene: TRBV5-1; j_gene: TRBJ2-1; abundance: few; d_gene: TRBD1; CDR3nt: TGCGCCAGCAGCCCCGGGACAGAGACGAACAATGAGCAGTTCTTC; CDR3aa: CASSPGTETNNEQFF
v_gene: TRBV18; j_gene: TRBJ2-3; abundance: few; d_gene: -; CDR3nt: TGTGCCAGCTCACCACGGAGCGGCACAGATACGCAGTATTTT; CDR3aa: CASSPRSGTDTQYF
v_gene: TRBV29-1; j_gene: TRBJ2-7; abundance: many; d_gene: -; CDR3nt: TGCAGCGCCATAGACTCGGGGCGGTCCTACGAGCAGTACTTC; CDR3aa: CSAIDSGRSYEQYF
v_gene: TRBV6-6; j_gene: TRBJ2-7; abundance: few; d_gene: TRBD1; CDR3nt: TGTGCCAGCAGTTACCTCCGGGACAGTGCCTACGAGCAGTACTTC; CDR3aa: CASSYLRDSAYEQYF
v_gene: TRBV7-8; j_gene: TRBJ1-2; abundance: few; d_gene: TRBD1; CDR3nt: TGTGCCAGCAGCTTAGCGGGACAGACGCACTATGGTTACACCTTC; CDR3aa: CASSLAGQTHYGYTF
v_gene: TRBV29-1; j_gene: TRBJ2-1; abundance: few; d_gene: -; CDR3nt: TGCAGCGTCGAAGGGGGAATCCACGACCCTTCCTACAATGAGCAGTTCTTC; CDR3aa: CSVEGGIHDPSYNEQFF
v_gene: TRBV20-1; j_gene: TRBJ2-7; abundance: -; d_gene: -; CDR3nt: TGCAGTGCGAGGGGGGGAGGTTTCTCCTACGAGCAGTACTTC; CDR3aa: CSARGGGFSYEQYF
v_gene: TRBV12-3/TRBV12-4; j_gene: TRBJ2-1; abundance: -; d_gene: TRBD2; CDR3nt: TGTGCCAGCAGTGCGTCTAGCGGGAGGGGGGGGAATGAGCAGTTCTTC; CDR3aa: CASSASSGRGGNEQFF
v_gene: TRBV6-1; j_gene: TRBJ2-7; abundance: few; d_gene: TRBD2; CDR3nt: TGTGCCAGCAGAGAAGGCGCTAGCGGCATCTACGAGCAGTACTTC; CDR3aa: CASREGASGIYEQYF
v_gene: TRBV20-1; j_gene: TRBJ2-5; abundance: many; d_gene: -; CDR3nt: TGCAGTGCTCGACCGTACCAAGAGACCCAGTACTTC; CDR3aa: CSARPYQETQYF
v_gene: TRBV5-1; j_gene: TRBJ2-3; abundance: -; d_gene: TRBD2; CDR3nt: TGCGCCAGCAGCCCCGGTATAAGCGGGAGGGATACGCAGTATTTT; CDR3aa: CASSPGISGRDTQYF
v_gene: TRBV6-1; j_gene: TRBJ2-3; abundance: -; d_gene: TRBD2; CDR3nt: TGTGCCAGCAGTGATCGACTAGCGGGCACAGATACGCAGTATTTT; CDR3aa: CASSDRLAGTDTQYF
v_gene: TRBV7-9; j_gene: TRBJ2-7; abundance: many; d_gene: TRBD1; CDR3nt: TGTGCCAGCAGCCTCAGCGACAGGGCCGAGCAGTACTTC; CDR3aa: CASSLSDRAEQYF
v_gene: TRBV3-1; j_gene: TRBJ2-2; abundance: -; d_gene: -; CDR3nt: TGTGCCAGCAGCCAAGATACGCGGGAGCTGTTTTTT; CDR3aa: CASSQDTRELFF
v_gene: TRBV28; j_gene: TRBJ2-1; abundance: -; d_gene: TRBD2; CDR3nt: TGTGCCAGCAGTTTCCTTGAGACTAGCGGGAGACGCAATGAGCAGTTCTTC; CDR3aa: CASSFLETSGRRNEQFF
v_gene: TRBV27; j_gene: TRBJ2-1; abundance: -; d_gene: TRBD2; CDR3nt: TGTGCCAGCGAACTAGCGGGTCCCAAGCAGTTCTTC; CDR3aa: CASELAGPKQFF
v_gene: TRBV12-3/TRBV12-4; j_gene: TRBJ2-1; abundance: -; d_gene: -; CDR3nt: TGTGCCAGCAGCCGCCCCCGAGGGGCCTACAATGAGCAGTTCTTC; CDR3aa: CASSRPRGAYNEQFF
v_gene: TRBV30; j_gene: TRBJ2-7; abundance: -; d_gene: -; CDR3nt: TGTGCCTGGACCCTGAGCGAGGGTCTCCACGAGCAGTACTTC; CDR3aa: CAWTLSEGLHEQYF
v_gene: TRBV5-1; j_gene: TRBJ2-7; abundance: -; d_gene: -; CDR3nt: TGCGCCAGCAGCCTCAATCGCGGAGCAATCATGGAGCAGTACTTC; CDR3aa: CASSLNRGAIMEQYF
v_gene: TRBV2; j_gene: TRBJ2-2; abundance: -; d_gene: -; CDR3nt: TGTGCCAGCAAGAAGGCGGCAGGGGAAAACACCGGGGAGCTGTTTTTT; CDR3aa: CASKKAAGENTGELFF
v_gene: TRBV29-1; j_gene: TRBJ1-2; abundance: -; d_gene: TRBD1; CDR3nt: TGCAGCGTTCAGAGTTCCGGGACAGACTATGGCTACACCTTC; CDR3aa: CSVQSSGTDYGYTF
v_gene: TRBV29-1; j_gene: TRBJ1-2; abundance: few; d_gene: -; CDR3nt: TGCAGCGTTGAAGAGGGGAGGGGGTGGCCCTATGGCTACACCTTC; CDR3aa: CSVEEGRGWPYGYTF
v_gene: TRBV12-3/TRBV12-4; j_gene: TRBJ2-1; abundance: many; d_gene: TRBD1; CDR3nt: TGTGCCAGCAGCCGCGACAGGGTTGACAATGAGCAGTTCTTC; CDR3aa: CASSRDRVDNEQFF
v_gene: TRBV11-2; j_gene: TRBJ2-3; abundance: -; d_gene: TRBD2; CDR3nt: TGTGCCAGCAGCTGGACTAGCGGTAGCACAGATGCGCAGTATTTT; CDR3aa: CASSWTSGSTDAQYF
v_gene: TRBV20-1; j_gene: TRBJ2-3; abundance: -; d_gene: -; CDR3nt: TGCAGTGCAAGAAGCGCGAGGACTCCAGATACGCAGTATTTT; CDR3aa: CSARSARTPDTQYF
v_gene: TRBV4-1; j_gene: TRBJ2-5; abundance: many; d_gene: TRBD2; CDR3nt: TGCGCCAGCAGCCAAACTAGCGGGCTTGTAGAGACCCAGTACTTC; CDR3aa: CASSQTSGLVETQYF
v_gene: TRBV4-1; j_gene: TRBJ2-7; abundance: -; d_gene: TRBD1; CDR3nt: TGCGCCAGCAGCCAGGGGGGACAGGGGGCAAACGAGCAGTACTTC; CDR3aa: CASSQGGQGANEQYF